This T cell receptor (beta chain) was documented in a study of OX40 agonist ivuxolimab in advanced cancers. Study findings and constraints: Clonal expansion among partial responders at 0.1-3.0 mg/kg ranked near the lowest.

CDR3 size: 18 residues. Germline values: CDR1 GTSNPN, CDR2 SVGIG (reference sequence). Trimming took 4 bases from V and 5 from J; bases not matched to a gene: 16. Comment on this clone: Its antigen remains unknown.

Only in-frame clones appear in the TCRdb table, and some are missing; sequencing was by immunoSEQ multiplex PCR. The sample lists under 100,000 clones; 92% were seen once. This clonotype was obtained from an adult with an advanced solid tumor such as melanoma, head and neck, liver or kidney cancer. V and J are TRBV30 and TRBJ2-5, with TRBD2 identical over 13 bases. The input for sequencing was CD4+ or CD8+ T cells sorted from blood, taken in a trial of the OX40 agonist ivuxolimab. The CDR3 DNA sequence: TGTGCCTGGAACCGGGGGGGACTAGCGGGATTAAACCTGGAGACCCAGTACTTC. Translation gives CAWNRGGLAGLNLETQYF.